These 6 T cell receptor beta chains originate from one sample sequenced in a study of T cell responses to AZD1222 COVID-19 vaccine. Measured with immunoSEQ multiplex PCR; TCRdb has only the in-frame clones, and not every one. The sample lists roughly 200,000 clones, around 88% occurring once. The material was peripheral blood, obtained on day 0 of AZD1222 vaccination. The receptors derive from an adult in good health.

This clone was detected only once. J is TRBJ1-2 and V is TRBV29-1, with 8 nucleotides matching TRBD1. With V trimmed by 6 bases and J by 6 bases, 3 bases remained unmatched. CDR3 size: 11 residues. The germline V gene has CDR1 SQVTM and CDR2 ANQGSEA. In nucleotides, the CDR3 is TGCAGCGTGACAGGGGAGGATGGCTACACCTTC. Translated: CSVTGEDGYTF.

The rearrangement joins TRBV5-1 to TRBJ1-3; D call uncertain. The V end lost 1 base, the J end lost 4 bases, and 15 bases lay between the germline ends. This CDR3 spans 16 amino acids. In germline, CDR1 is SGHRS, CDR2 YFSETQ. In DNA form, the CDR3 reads TGCGCCAGCAGCTTGAACGACAATCCTACAGGAAACACCATATATTTT. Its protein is CASSLNDNPTGNTIYF.

The CDR3 loop is CASSLASRAGEQFF. CDR3 coding DNA: TGTGCCAGCAGCTTAGCTAGCCGGGCCGGTGAGCAGTTCTTC. This sequence joins TRBV7-9 and TRBJ2-1; D gene unclear. This CDR3 has 14 amino acids. Germline assignment: CDR1 SEHNR and CDR2 FQNEAQ (reference sequence). V was trimmed by 0 bases and J by 9 bases, leaving 12 bases between them.

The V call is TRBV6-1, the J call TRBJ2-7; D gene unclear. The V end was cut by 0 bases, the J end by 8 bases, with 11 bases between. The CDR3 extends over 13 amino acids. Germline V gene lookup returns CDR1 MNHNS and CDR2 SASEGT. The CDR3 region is CASSEARGIQQYF. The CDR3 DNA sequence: TGTGCCAGCAGTGAAGCGCGTGGGATTCAGCAGTACTTC.

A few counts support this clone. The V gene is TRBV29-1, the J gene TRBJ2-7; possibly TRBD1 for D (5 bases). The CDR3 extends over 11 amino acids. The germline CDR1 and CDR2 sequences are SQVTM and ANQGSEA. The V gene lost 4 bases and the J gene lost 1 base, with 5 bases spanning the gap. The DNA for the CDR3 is TGCAGCGTTGGACAGTCCTACGAGCAGTACTTC. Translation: CSVGQSYEQYF.

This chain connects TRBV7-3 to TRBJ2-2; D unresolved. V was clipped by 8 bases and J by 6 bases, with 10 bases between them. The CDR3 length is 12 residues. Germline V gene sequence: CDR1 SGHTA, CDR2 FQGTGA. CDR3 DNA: TGTGCCAGCGGAACTGGGGCCGGGGAGCTGTTTTTT. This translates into CASGTGAGELFF.